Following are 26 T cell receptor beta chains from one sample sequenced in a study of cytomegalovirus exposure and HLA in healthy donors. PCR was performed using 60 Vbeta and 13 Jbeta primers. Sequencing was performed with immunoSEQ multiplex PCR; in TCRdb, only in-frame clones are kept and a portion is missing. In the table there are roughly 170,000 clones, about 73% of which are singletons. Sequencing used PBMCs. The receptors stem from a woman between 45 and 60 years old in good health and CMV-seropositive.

Here the CDR3 reads CASSLALGQGNQPQHF. The CDR3 coding sequence is TGTGCCAGCAGCTTAGCCCTAGGACAGGGCAATCAGCCCCAGCATTTT. The chain combines TRBV7-9 with TRBJ1-5, with 7 nucleotides matching TRBD1. CDR1 is SEHNR and CDR2 is FQNEAQ in the germline V gene (reference sequence). J was trimmed by 2 bases and V by 0 bases; bases with no gene match: 4. The CDR3 is 16 amino acids.

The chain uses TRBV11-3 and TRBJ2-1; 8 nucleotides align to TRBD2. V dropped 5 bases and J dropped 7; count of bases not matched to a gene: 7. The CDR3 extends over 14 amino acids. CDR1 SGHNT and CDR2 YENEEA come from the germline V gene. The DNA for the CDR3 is TGTGCCAGCAGCCGGGGGGGCTCGGAAAATGAGCAGTTCTTC. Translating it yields CASSRGGSENEQFF.

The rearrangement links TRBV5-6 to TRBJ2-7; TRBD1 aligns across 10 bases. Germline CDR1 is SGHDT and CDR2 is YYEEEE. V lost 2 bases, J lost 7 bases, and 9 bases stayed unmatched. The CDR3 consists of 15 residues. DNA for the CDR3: TGTGCCAGCAGCTTCGGGACAGGGGCTTCATCGGAGCAGTACTTC. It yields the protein CASSFGTGASSEQYF.

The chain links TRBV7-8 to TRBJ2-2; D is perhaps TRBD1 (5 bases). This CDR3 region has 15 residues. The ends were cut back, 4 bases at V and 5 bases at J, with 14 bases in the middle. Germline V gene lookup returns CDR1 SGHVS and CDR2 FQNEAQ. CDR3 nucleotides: TGTGCCAGCAGCTCAGGACATGCAGGGACCGGGGAGCTGTTTTTT. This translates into CASSSGHAGTGELFF.

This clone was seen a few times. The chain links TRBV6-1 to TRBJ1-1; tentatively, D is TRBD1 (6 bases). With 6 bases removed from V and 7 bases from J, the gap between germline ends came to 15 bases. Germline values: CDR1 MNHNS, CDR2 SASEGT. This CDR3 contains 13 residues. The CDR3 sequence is CASRLKGDGEAFF. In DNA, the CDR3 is TGTGCCAGCAGATTAAAGGGGGATGGTGAAGCTTTCTTT.

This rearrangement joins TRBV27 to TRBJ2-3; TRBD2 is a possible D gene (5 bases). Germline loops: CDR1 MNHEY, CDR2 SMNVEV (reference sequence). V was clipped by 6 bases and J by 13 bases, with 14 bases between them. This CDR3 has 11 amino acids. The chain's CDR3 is CASRGVGIKYF. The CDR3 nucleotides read TGTGCCAGCAGGGGAGTAGGTATTAAGTATTTT.

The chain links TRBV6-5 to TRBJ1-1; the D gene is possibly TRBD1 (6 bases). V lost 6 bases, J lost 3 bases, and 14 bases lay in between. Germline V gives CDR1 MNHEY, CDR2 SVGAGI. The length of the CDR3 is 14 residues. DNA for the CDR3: TGTGCCAGCAGAAACAGGGTAAAGGACACTGAAGCTTTCTTT. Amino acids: CASRNRVKDTEAFF.

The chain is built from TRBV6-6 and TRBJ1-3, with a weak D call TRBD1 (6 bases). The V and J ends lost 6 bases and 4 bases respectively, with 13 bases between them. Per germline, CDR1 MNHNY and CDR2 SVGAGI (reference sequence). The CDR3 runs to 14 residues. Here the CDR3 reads CASRSGTQGNTIYF. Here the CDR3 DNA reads TGTGCCAGCAGATCCGGGACACAAGGAAACACCATATATTTT.

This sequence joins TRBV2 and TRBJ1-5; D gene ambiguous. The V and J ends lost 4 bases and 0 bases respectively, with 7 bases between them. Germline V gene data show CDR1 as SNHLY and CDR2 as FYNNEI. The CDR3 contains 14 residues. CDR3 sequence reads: CASSASNSNQPQHF. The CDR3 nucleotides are TGTGCCAGCAGTGCGTCTAATAGCAATCAGCCCCAGCATTTT.

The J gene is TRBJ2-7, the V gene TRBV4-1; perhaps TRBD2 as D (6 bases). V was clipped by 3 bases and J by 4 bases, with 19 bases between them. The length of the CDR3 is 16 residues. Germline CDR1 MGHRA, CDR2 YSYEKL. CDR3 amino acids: CASSHMRDSLLYEQYF. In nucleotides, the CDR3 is TGCGCCAGCAGCCACATGAGGGACTCACTCCTATACGAGCAGTACTTC.

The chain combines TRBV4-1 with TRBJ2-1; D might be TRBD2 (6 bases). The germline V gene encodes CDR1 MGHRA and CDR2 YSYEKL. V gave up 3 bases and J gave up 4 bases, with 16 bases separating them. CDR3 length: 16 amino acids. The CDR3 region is CASSQIAASKYNEQFF. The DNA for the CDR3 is TGCGCCAGCAGCCAGATAGCGGCCAGCAAGTACAATGAGCAGTTCTTC.

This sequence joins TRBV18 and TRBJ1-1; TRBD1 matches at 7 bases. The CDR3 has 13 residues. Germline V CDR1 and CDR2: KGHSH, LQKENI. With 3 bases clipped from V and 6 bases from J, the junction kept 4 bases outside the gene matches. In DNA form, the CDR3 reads TGTGCCAGCTCACCGCATGGACAGGCTGAAGCTTTCTTT. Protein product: CASSPHGQAEAFF.

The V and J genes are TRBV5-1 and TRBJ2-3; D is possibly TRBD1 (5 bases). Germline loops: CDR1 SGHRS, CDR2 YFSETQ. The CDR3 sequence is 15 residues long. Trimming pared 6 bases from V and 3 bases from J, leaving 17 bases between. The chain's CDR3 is CASKNVQGWTDTQYF. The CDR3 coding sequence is TGCGCCAGCAAAAATGTCCAGGGTTGGACAGATACGCAGTATTTT.

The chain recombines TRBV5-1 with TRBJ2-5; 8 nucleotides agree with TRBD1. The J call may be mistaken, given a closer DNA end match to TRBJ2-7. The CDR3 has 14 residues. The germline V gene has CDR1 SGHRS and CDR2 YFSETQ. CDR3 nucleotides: TGCGCCAGCAGCCTGACAGGGGAGCCCTACGAGCAGTACTTC. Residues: CASSLTGEPYEQYF.

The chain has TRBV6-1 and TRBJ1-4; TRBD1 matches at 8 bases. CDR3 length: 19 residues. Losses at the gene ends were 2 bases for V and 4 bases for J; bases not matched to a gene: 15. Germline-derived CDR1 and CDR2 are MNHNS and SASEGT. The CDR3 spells CASSELRGRQGSFNEKLFF. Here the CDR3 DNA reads TGTGCCAGCAGTGAACTCCGGGGGAGACAGGGGTCTTTTAATGAAAAACTGTTTTTT.

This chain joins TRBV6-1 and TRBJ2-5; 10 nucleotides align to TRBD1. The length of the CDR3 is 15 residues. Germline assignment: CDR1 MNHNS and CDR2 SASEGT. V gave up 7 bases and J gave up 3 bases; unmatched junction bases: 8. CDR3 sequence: CASMDVGTGEETQYF. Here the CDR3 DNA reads TGTGCCAGCATGGATGTCGGGACAGGGGAAGAGACCCAGTACTTC.

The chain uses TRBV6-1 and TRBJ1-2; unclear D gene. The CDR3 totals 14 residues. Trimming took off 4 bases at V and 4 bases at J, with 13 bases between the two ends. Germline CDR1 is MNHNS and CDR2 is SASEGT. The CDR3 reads CASSAETSVYGYTF. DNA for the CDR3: TGTGCCAGCAGTGCCGAGACATCGGTCTATGGCTACACCTTC.

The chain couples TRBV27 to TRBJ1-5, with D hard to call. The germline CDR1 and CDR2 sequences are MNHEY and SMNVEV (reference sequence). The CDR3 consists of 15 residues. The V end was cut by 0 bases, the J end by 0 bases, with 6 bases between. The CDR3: CASSLSSYSNQPQHF. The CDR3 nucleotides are TGTGCCAGCAGTTTATCGTCCTATAGCAATCAGCCCCAGCATTTT.

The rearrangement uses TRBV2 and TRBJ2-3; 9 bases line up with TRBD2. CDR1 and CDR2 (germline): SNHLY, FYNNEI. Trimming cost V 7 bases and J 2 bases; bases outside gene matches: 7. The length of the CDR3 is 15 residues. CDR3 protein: CASIGGGAPTDTQYF. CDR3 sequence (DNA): TGTGCCAGCATCGGCGGGGGGGCGCCCACAGATACGCAGTATTTT.

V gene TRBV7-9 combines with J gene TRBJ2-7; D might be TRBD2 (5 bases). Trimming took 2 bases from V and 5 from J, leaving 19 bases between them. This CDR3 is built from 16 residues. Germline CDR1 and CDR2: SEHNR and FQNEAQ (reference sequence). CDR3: CASSLSDLGALDEQYF. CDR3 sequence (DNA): TGTGCCAGCAGCTTATCGGACTTAGGAGCCCTGGACGAGCAGTACTTC.

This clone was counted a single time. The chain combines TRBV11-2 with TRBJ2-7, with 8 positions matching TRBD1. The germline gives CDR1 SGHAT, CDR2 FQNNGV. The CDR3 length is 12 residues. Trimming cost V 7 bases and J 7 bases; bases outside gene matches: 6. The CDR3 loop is CASNHGTGEQYF. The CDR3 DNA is TGTGCCAGCAACCACGGGACAGGAGAGCAGTACTTC.

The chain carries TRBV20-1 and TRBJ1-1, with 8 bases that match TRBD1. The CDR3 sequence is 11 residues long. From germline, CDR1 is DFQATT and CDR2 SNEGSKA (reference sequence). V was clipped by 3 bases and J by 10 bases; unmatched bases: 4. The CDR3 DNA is TGCAGTGCTAGTCTCGGGACAGGAGCTTTCTTT. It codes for CSASLGTGAFF.

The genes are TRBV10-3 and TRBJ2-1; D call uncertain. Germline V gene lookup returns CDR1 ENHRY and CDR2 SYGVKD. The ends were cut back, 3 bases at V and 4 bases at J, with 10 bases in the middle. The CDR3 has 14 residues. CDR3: CAISDQVVYNEQFF. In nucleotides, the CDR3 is TGTGCCATCAGTGACCAGGTGGTGTACAATGAGCAGTTCTTC.

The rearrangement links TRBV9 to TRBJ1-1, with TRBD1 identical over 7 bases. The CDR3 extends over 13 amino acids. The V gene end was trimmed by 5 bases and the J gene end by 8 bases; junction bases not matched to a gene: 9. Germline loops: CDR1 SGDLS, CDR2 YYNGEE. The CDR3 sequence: CASSPGGQAEAFF. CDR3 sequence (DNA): TGTGCCAGCAGTCCAGGGGGGCAGGCAGAAGCTTTCTTT.

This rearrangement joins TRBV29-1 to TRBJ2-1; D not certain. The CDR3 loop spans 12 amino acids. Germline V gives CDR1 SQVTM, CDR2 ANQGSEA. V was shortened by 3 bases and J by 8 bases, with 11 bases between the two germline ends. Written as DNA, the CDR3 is TGCAGCGTTGATGGGCCGGTGCATGAGCAGTTCTTC. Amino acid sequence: CSVDGPVHEQFF.

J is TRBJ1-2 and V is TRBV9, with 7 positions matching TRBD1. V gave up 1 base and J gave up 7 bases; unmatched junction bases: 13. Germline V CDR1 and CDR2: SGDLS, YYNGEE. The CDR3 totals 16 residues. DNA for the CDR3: TGTGCCAGCAGCGTATTGGGGACAGAGCCCTCACTTGGCTACACCTTC. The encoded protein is CASSVLGTEPSLGYTF.